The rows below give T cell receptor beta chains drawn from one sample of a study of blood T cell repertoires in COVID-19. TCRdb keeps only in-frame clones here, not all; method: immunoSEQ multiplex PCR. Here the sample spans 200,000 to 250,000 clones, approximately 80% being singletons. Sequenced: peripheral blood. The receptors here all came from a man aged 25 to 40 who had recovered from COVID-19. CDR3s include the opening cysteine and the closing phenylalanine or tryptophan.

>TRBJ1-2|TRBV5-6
CASSALTDRRINYGYTF
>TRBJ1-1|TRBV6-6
CASKPGQGNTEAFF
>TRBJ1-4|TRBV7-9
CASSPRITGQDRTNEKLFF
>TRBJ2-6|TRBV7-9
CASSLGGVTGANVLTF
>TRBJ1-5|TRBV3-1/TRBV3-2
CASSFTGGNQPQHF
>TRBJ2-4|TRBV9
CASSVCGIQYF
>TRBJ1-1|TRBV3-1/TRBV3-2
CASGGDGGAEAFF
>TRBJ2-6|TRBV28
CASSRTWRSGANVLTF
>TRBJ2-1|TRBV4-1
CASSQQGFGANEQFF
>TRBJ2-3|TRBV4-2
CASSQDTKGGRGDTQYF
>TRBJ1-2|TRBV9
CASSVDRGVAYGYTF
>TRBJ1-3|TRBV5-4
CASSPGTVDSGNTIYF
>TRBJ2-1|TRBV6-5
CASSFFGGDNEQFF
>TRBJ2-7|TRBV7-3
CASSLLWAFESGGPFSSYEQYF
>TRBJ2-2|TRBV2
CASSLLAGGPGTGELFF
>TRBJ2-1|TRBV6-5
CASISGGADNEQFF
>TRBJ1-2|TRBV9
CASSVDGDTLYGYTF